These 2 T cell receptor beta chains originate from one sample sequenced in a study of cytomegalovirus exposure and HLA in healthy donors. It was with 60 Vbeta and 13 Jbeta primers that the PCR ran. Data came from immunoSEQ multiplex PCR; TCRdb stores just in-frame clones and leaves some out. The table lists roughly 98,000 clones, roughly 81% of them singletons, with roughly 1.5% in the top ten. The specimen sequenced was PBMCs. These receptor sequences come from a man aged 40-55 years in good health and CMV-seronegative.

This clone was counted a single time. Additional DNA sequences in this sample encode the identical CDR3. The chain uses TRBV5-1 and TRBJ2-3, with D perhaps matching TRBD2 (6 bases). The CDR3 sequence is 15 residues long. Trimming took off 1 base at V and 1 base at J, with 10 bases between the two ends. CDR1 and CDR2 from the germline V gene are SGHRS and YFSETQ. Here the CDR3 reads CASSLSGVGTDTQYF. CDR3 coding DNA: TGCGCCAGCAGCTTGTCGGGGGTGGGCACAGATACGCAGTATTTT.

The genes are TRBV6-1 and TRBJ2-1; 10 bases are shared with TRBD2. This CDR3 has 15 amino acids. After removal of 8 bases from V and 9 bases from J, the junction contained 13 bases not matched to a gene. Germline CDR1 reads MNHNS; CDR2 reads SASEGT. CDR3 coding DNA: TGTGCCAGCCGGGGGGGAGCGGGGGGGCTAAGTGAGCAGTTCTTC. It yields the protein CASRGGAGGLSEQFF.